This TCR beta chain was observed in a study of identical twins. V lost 3 bases, J lost 9 bases, and 6 bases stayed unmatched. The CDR3 runs to 14 residues. Per the germline V gene, CDR1 is SNHLY and CDR2 is FYNNEI. TCRdb reprocessed the 5' RACE reads via MiXCR and lists one record per CDR3 protein. The repertoire holds 1.5 million to 2 million distinct CDR3 sequences, with roughly 35% as singletons. Donors uniformly comprised healthy Caucasians. The chain couples TRBV2 to TRBJ2-1, with TRBD1 matching 9 bases. The material sequenced was cord blood. The TCR was taken from a newborn girl in good health. CDR3 loop: CASSEGQGTTEQFF. In DNA, the CDR3 is TGTGCCAGCAGTGAGGGACAGGGAACGACTGAGCAGTTCTTC.